The 28 T cell receptor beta chains listed next were all sequenced from one sample in a study of blood T cell repertoires in COVID-19. Sequenced by immunoSEQ multiplex PCR; TCRdb stores in-frame clones only, minus some. This table holds a few hundred thousand clones, 82% found once. Sequencing used peripheral blood. These receptors originate from a woman between 65 and 79 years old with COVID-19, enrolled during active disease.

V gene TRBV5-8 combines with J gene TRBJ1-4, with D tentatively TRBD1 (6 bases). The germline V and J ends were trimmed by 0 bases and 8 bases, with 11 bases remaining between them. The germline V gene has CDR1 SGHTS and CDR2 YDEGEE. The CDR3 contains 14 residues. The CDR3 bases are TGTGCCAGCAGCTTGGGCAGGGGCGGAGAAAAACTGTTTTTT. It specifies CASSLGRGGEKLFF.

This clone came up a few times. The rearrangement uses TRBV30 and TRBJ1-5; possibly TRBD1 for D (5 bases). Germline V lookup: CDR1 GTSNPN, CDR2 SVGIG (reference sequence). The CDR3 is made up of 14 amino acids. Trimming took 0 bases from V and 4 from J, leaving 10 bases between them. CDR3 protein: CAWSVVAGNQPQHF. CDR3 DNA sequence: TGTGCCTGGAGTGTGGTTGCAGGGAATCAGCCCCAGCATTTT.

The J gene is TRBJ1-3, the V gene TRBV9; 7 nucleotides agree with TRBD1. Germline assignment: CDR1 SGDLS and CDR2 YYNGEE. The CDR3 covers 14 residues. V lost 4 bases to trimming and J lost 4 bases; unmatched junction nucleotides: 5. CDR3 amino acids: CASSFSGQGNTIYF. The CDR3 coding sequence is TGTGCCAGCAGCTTCTCGGGACAGGGAAACACCATATATTTT.

In this sample, this clone turned up a few times. The chain combines TRBV9 with TRBJ2-6, with D maybe TRBD1 (5 bases). V was clipped by 3 bases and J by 0 bases, with 10 bases between them. Germline lookup yields CDR1 SGDLS and CDR2 YYNGEE. This CDR3 has 16 amino acids. The CDR3 bases are TGTGCCAGCAGCGGCAGGGTGAGCTCTGGGGCCAACGTCCTGACTTTC. Protein: CASSGRVSSGANVLTF. Based on the CDR3 plus reference TRBV9 and TRBJ2-6, the full variable domain is DSGVTQTPKHLITATGQRVTLRCSPRSGDLSVYWYQQSLDQGLQFLIQYYNGEERAKGNILERFSAQQFPDLHSELNLSSLELGDSALYFCASSGRVSSGANVLTFGAGSRLTVL.

The rearrangement joins TRBV5-1 to TRBJ1-4; 9 bases map to TRBD1. In germline, CDR1 is SGHRS, CDR2 YFSETQ. Trimming took 3 bases from V and 8 from J; bases not matched to a gene: 20. There are 19 residues in the CDR3. Written as DNA, the CDR3 is TGCGCCAGCAGCTGGAGCCCGGGACAGGGAGGACGGGTAGAGGAAAAACTGTTTTTT. Protein product: CASSWSPGQGGRVEEKLFF.

This chain uses TRBV20-1 with TRBJ2-1; D unresolved. CDR1 and CDR2 (germline): DFQATT, SNEGSKA (reference sequence). This CDR3 has 10 amino acids. Trimming shortened V by 6 bases and J by 10 bases, and 10 bases separated the two germline ends. CDR3 nucleotide sequence: TGCAGTGCAACCAAGCCCGAGCAGTTCTTC. Translation: CSATKPEQFF.

This chain joins TRBV30 and TRBJ2-2; the match to TRBD2 covers 12 bases. V shed 2 bases and J 7 bases; nucleotides not matched to a gene: 5. The CDR3 is 15 amino acids. The germline V gene has CDR1 GTSNPN and CDR2 SVGIG (reference sequence). CDR3 in DNA: TGTGCCTGGAGTCTAGCGGGAGGGCCTAACGGGGAGCTGTTTTTT. Amino acid sequence: CAWSLAGGPNGELFF. The whole variable domain, filled in from reference TRBV30 and TRBJ2-2, reads SQTIHQWPATLVQPVGSPLSLECTVEGTSNPNLYWYRQAAGRGLQLLFYSVGIGQISSEVPQNLSASRPQDRQFILSSKKLLLSDSGFYLCAWSLAGGPNGELFFGEGSRLTVL.

V is TRBV29-1 and J is TRBJ1-1, with no clear D. The CDR3 runs 12 residues. V lost 3 bases and J lost 7, with 12 bases in between. Germline V CDR1 and CDR2: SQVTM, ANQGSEA. The chain's CDR3 is CSVEGTKYEAFF. As DNA, the CDR3 is TGCAGCGTTGAGGGCACCAAATATGAAGCTTTCTTT.

This clone was observed a few times. The rearrangement links TRBV28 to TRBJ1-5; TRBD1 aligns across 7 bases. With V trimmed by 3 bases and J by 4 bases, 3 bases remained unmatched. The germline V gene encodes CDR1 MDHEN and CDR2 SYDVKM. CDR3 length equals 14 residues. The CDR3 region is CASSFARGNQPQHF. CDR3 bases: TGTGCCAGCAGTTTTGCCAGGGGGAATCAGCCCCAGCATTTT.

The V and J genes are TRBV5-4 and TRBJ2-7; 9 bases align to TRBD2. CDR3 size: 14 residues. V lost 5 bases and J lost 2; bases outside the gene matches: 5. Germline V gives CDR1 SGHNT, CDR2 YYREEE (reference sequence). The CDR3 loop reads CASRLRGGPYEQYF. DNA for the CDR3: TGTGCCAGCAGACTGCGGGGGGGCCCCTACGAGCAGTACTTC.

The rearrangement joins TRBV28 to TRBJ2-1; the match to TRBD2 covers 7 bases. The CDR3 runs to 17 residues. CDR1 MDHEN and CDR2 SYDVKM come from the germline V gene. The ends lost 5 bases at V and 1 base at J; junction bases unmatched: 11. The CDR3 sequence is CASSPRSAGRSYNEQFF. The CDR3 DNA sequence: TGTGCCAGCAGTCCCCGTTCGGCCGGGAGGTCCTACAATGAGCAGTTCTTC.

This clone showed up just once. The chain recombines TRBV24-1 with TRBJ2-1; D remains ambiguous. There are 15 residues in the CDR3. V lost 2 bases and J lost 9, with 16 bases in between. Per germline, CDR1 KGHDR and CDR2 SFDVKD. The CDR3 sequence: CATSDSVPFAGEQFF. CDR3 coding DNA: TGTGCCACCAGTGATTCGGTCCCGTTCGCCGGTGAGCAGTTCTTC.

In this sample, this clone is medium-sized. The chain has TRBV28 and TRBJ1-6; TRBD1 agrees at 7 bases. J was trimmed by 3 bases and V by 5 bases; bases with no gene match: 13. CDR3 length equals 18 residues. Germline V gene lookup returns CDR1 MDHEN and CDR2 SYDVKM. This chain's CDR3 is CASSPRGRTGSYNSPLHF. DNA of the CDR3: TGTGCCAGCAGTCCACGAGGCCGGACAGGAAGCTATAATTCACCCCTCCACTTT.

The chain is built from TRBV2 and TRBJ1-2; 7 nucleotides line up with TRBD1. Germline V CDR1 and CDR2: SNHLY, FYNNEI. This CDR3 region has 14 residues. V shed 5 bases, J shed 4 bases, and the junction held 7 bases outside the gene matches. The CDR3, as DNA: TGTGCCAGCAGTTTTCGTGGGACAGCCTATGGCTACACCTTC. This encodes CASSFRGTAYGYTF.

The chain recombines TRBV14 with TRBJ1-1; TRBD1 might be the D (6 bases). V was clipped by 4 bases and J by 10 bases, with 22 bases between them. The CDR3 spans 15 residues. CDR1 and CDR2 (germline): SGHDN, FVKESK. The CDR3 region has the DNA TGTGCCAGCAGCCTACTAACCGACAGGACCGGCGGAGCTTTCTTT. Its protein product is CASSLLTDRTGGAFF.

This clone was seen just once. V usage is TRBV14 and J usage is TRBJ2-3; D gene unclear. Trimming pared 4 bases from V and 1 base from J, leaving 6 bases between. The CDR3 contains 13 residues. Germline V CDR1 and CDR2: SGHDN, FVKESK. DNA of the CDR3: TGTGCCAGCAGCCTAGGAGGCACAGATACGCAGTATTTT. As protein: CASSLGGTDTQYF.

V is TRBV7-2 and J is TRBJ2-3, with TRBD2 as a possible D gene (6 bases). Trimming stripped 5 bases from V and 7 bases from J, with 22 bases between. Germline CDR1 reads SGHTA; CDR2 reads FQGNSA. The CDR3 sequence is 16 residues long. CDR3 in amino acids: CASSTRWGGGAYTQYF. The CDR3 nucleotides read TGTGCCAGCAGCACCCGATGGGGTGGCGGGGCATATACGCAGTATTTT.

The chain couples TRBV18 to TRBJ1-1; 7 nucleotides match TRBD1. V was pared by 1 base and J by 11 bases, with 7 bases of the junction left unmatched. From germline, CDR1 is KGHSH and CDR2 LQKENI. The CDR3 is 13 residues long. The CDR3 region is CASSPLQDREAFF. The CDR3 DNA is TGTGCCAGCTCACCACTTCAAGACAGGGAGGCTTTCTTT. Complete variable domain (other parts from reference TRBV18 and TRBJ1-1): NAGVMQNPRHLVRRRGQEARLRCSPMKGHSHVYWYRQLPEEGLKFMVYLQKENIIDESGMPKERFSAEFPKEGPSILRIQQVVRGDSAAYFCASSPLQDREAFFGQGTRLTVV.

This clone was found a few times. The chain employs TRBV7-9 and TRBJ2-7, with D perhaps matching TRBD2 (6 bases). The ends were cut back, 7 bases at V and 2 bases at J, with 21 bases in the middle. The CDR3 loop spans 16 amino acids. CDR1 is SEHNR and CDR2 is FQNEAQ in the germline V gene (reference sequence). The CDR3 DNA is TGTGCCAGCAACTCGAGGGAGGCGGGGAGCCCCTACGAGCAGTACTTC. Translated, it gives CASNSREAGSPYEQYF. The full variable domain, its missing parts supplied by reference TRBV7-9 and TRBJ2-7, is DTGVSQNPRHKITKRGQNVTFRCDPISEHNRLYWYRQTLGQGPEFLTYFQNEAQLEKSRLLSDRFSAERPKGSFSTLEIQRTEQGDSAMYLCASNSREAGSPYEQYFGPGTRLTVT.

The chain has TRBV9 and TRBJ2-7; D remains ambiguous. The CDR3 consists of 14 residues. Deletions cut 0 bases from V and 2 bases from J, with 9 bases between. The germline V gene has CDR1 SGDLS and CDR2 YYNGEE. The CDR3 nucleotides read TGTGCCAGCAGCGTAGGTCAGAAGACCTACGAGCAGTACTTC. This codes for CASSVGQKTYEQYF.

The CDR3 region is CATSSYPGPYEQYF. The CDR3 nucleotides are TGTGCCACCAGCAGTTACCCGGGTCCCTACGAGCAGTACTTC. The chain has TRBV15 and TRBJ2-7, with D uncertain. The V gene's germline CDR1 is LNHNV and CDR2 YYDKDF (reference sequence). Between the trimmed V and J ends, which lost 3 bases and 2 bases, there was a span of 11 bases. The CDR3 totals 14 residues.

For this clone: At one boundary the junction diverges from the germline segment, which might be a read error. This sequence joins TRBV5-6 and TRBJ1-1, with 10 bases aligning to TRBD1. Germline lookup yields CDR1 SGHDT and CDR2 YYEEEE. CDR3 length: 13 amino acids. DNA for the CDR3: TGTGCCAGCAGCGCCGACAGGGGGCAATCCCTCCTCTTT. It translates to CASSADRGQSLLF.

The chain is built from TRBV6-2 or TRBV6-3 and TRBJ2-7, with 8 bases identical to TRBD2. Germline CDR1 and CDR2: MNHEY and SVGEGT. Trimming removed 4 bases from V and 0 bases from J; junction bases left unmatched: 5. The CDR3 has 15 residues. This CDR3 reads CASSWGLGVSYEQYF. CDR3 in DNA: TGTGCCAGCAGTTGGGGACTAGGGGTCTCCTACGAGCAGTACTTC.

The genes are TRBV24-1 and TRBJ2-3; TRBD1 matches at 7 bases. The CDR3 loop spans 16 amino acids. V lost 2 bases and J lost 0; bases outside the gene matches: 4. The germline V gene encodes CDR1 KGHDR and CDR2 SFDVKD. Here the CDR3 reads CATSDWDSSSTDTQYF. Written as DNA, the CDR3 is TGTGCCACCAGTGATTGGGACAGCTCTAGCACAGATACGCAGTATTTT.

This chain links TRBV24-1 with TRBJ2-3, with D maybe TRBD2 (6 bases). Trimming removed 5 bases at V and 1 base at J, with 9 bases between. Germline V gene sequence: CDR1 KGHDR, CDR2 SFDVKD. This CDR3 comprises 14 residues. DNA for the CDR3: TGTGCCACCAGTGTAACGGGAGGCACAGATACGCAGTATTTT. Translation gives CATSVTGGTDTQYF.

The chain has TRBV18 and TRBJ1-2, with 9 bases that match TRBD1. The CDR3 has 15 residues. With 5 bases clipped from V and 4 bases from J, the junction kept 8 bases outside the gene matches. Germline V CDR1 and CDR2: KGHSH, LQKENI. CDR3 loop: CASSSNRGRVYGYTF. The CDR3 bases are TGTGCCAGCTCAAGTAACAGGGGGCGCGTCTATGGCTACACCTTC.

The chain is built from TRBV7-8 and TRBJ1-5, with a possible D match to TRBD1 (5 bases). The CDR3 contains 16 residues. Trimming cost V 5 bases and J 0 bases, with 14 bases left between them. Per germline, CDR1 SGHVS and CDR2 FQNEAQ. As DNA, the CDR3 is TGTGCCAGCAGCAAAGGCCAGGGCTATAGCAATCAGCCCCAGCATTTT. Its translation is CASSKGQGYSNQPQHF.

The chain links TRBV30 to TRBJ2-6; no firm D call. Trimming stripped 4 bases from V and 5 bases from J, with 6 bases between. This CDR3 spans 12 amino acids. In germline, CDR1 is GTSNPN, CDR2 SVGIG (reference sequence). The CDR3 region is CAWTPRANVLTF. The CDR3 DNA follows: TGTGCCTGGACCCCAAGGGCCAACGTCCTGACTTTC.